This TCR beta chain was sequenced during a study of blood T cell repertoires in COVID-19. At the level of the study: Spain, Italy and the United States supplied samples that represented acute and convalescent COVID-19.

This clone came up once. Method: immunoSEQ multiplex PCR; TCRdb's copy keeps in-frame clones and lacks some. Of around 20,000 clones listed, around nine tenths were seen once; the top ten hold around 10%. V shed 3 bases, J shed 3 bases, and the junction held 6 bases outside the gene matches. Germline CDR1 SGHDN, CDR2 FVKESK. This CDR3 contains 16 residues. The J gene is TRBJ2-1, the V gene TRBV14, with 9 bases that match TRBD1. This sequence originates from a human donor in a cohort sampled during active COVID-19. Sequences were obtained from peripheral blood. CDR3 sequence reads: CASSHQTGGYYNEQFF. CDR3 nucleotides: TGTGCCAGCAGCCATCAGACAGGGGGATACTACAATGAGCAGTTCTTC.